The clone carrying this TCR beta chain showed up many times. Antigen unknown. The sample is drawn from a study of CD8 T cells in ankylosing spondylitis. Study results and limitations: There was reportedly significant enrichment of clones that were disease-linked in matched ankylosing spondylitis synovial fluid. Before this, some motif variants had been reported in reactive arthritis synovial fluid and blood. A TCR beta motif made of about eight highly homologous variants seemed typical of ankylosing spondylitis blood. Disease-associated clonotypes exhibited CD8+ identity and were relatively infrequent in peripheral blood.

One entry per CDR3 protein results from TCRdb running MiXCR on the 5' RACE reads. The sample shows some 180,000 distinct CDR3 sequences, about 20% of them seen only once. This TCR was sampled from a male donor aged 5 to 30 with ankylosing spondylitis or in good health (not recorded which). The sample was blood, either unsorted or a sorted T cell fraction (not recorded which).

The CDR3 protein is CASTLGAGGHQETQYF. In DNA form, the CDR3 reads TGTGCCAGCACCTTGGGGGCAGGCGGACACCAAGAGACCCAGTACTTC. The chain is built from TRBV7-9 and TRBJ2-5, with D maybe TRBD1 (6 bases). There are 16 residues in the CDR3. Trimming cost V 7 bases and J 0 bases, with 18 bases left between them. Germline CDR1 and CDR2: SEHNR and FQNEAQ (reference sequence).